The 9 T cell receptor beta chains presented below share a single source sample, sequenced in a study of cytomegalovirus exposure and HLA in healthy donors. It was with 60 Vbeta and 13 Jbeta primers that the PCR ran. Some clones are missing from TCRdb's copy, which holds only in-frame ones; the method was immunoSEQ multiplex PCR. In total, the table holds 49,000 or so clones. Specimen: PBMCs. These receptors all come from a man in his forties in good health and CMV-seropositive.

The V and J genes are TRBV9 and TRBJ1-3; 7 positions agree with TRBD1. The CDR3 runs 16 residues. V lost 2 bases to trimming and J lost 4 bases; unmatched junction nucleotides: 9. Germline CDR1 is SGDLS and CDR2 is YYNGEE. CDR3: CASSVRDRASGNTIYF. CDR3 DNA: TGTGCCAGCAGCGTCAGAGACAGGGCTTCAGGAAACACCATATATTTT.

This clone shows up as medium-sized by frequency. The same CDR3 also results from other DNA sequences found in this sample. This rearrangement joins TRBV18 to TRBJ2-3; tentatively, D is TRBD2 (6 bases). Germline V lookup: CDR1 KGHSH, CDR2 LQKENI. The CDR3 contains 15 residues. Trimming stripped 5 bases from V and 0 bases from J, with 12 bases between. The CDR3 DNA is TGTGCCAGCTCAGGGGTGGAGGGAAGCACAGATACGCAGTATTTT. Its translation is CASSGVEGSTDTQYF. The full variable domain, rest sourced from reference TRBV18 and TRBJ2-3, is NAGVMQNPRHLVRRRGQEARLRCSPMKGHSHVYWYRQLPEEGLKFMVYLQKENIIDESGMPKERFSAEFPKEGPSILRIQQVVRGDSAAYFCASSGVEGSTDTQYFGPGTRLTVL.

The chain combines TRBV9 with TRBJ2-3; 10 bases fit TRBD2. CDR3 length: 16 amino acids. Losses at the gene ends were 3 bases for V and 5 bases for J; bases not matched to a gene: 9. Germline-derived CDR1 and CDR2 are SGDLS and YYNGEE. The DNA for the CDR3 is TGTGCCAGCAGCGAGGGGATGGTAGCGGGGGGAGATACGCAGTATTTT. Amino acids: CASSEGMVAGGDTQYF.

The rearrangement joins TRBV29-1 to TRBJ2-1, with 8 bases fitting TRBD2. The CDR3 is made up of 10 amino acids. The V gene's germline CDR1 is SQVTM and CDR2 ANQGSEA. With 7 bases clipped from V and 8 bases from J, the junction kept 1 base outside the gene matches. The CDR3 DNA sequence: TGCAGCGGCGGGGGGCATGAGCAGTTCTTC. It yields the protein CSGGGHEQFF.

The CDR3: CASRYSGRGVYSNQPQHF. Here the CDR3 DNA reads TGTGCCAGTAGGTATAGTGGCAGGGGGGTCTATAGCAATCAGCCCCAGCATTTT. The chain recombines TRBV19 with TRBJ1-5, with 7 positions matching TRBD1. The germline V gene encodes CDR1 LNHDA and CDR2 SQIVND (reference sequence). This CDR3 has 18 amino acids. V shed 6 bases, J shed 0 bases, and the junction held 14 bases outside the gene matches.

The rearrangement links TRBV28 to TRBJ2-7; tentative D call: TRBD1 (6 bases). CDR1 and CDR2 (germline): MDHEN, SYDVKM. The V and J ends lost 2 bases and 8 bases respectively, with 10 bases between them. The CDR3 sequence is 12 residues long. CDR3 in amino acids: CASSLIRGQQYF. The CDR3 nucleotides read TGTGCCAGCAGTTTAATCAGGGGACAGCAGTACTTC.

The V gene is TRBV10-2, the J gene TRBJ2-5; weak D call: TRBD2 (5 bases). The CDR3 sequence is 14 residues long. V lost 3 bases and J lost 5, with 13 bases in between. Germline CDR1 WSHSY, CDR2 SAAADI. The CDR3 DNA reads TGCGCCAGCAGTGAACATGGAGGCCTGGAGACCCAGTACTTC. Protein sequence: CASSEHGGLETQYF.

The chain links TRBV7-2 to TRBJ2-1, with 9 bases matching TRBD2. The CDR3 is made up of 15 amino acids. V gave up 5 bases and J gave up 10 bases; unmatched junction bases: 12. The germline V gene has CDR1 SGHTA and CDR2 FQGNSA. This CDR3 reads CASSPRLAGRAEQFF. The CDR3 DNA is TGTGCCAGCAGCCCCCGGCTAGCGGGGCGGGCCGAGCAGTTCTTC. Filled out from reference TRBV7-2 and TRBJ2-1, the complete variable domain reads GAGVSQSPSNKVTEKGKDVELRCDPISGHTALYWYRQSLGQGLEFLIYFQGNSAPDKSGLPSDRFSAERTGGSVSTLTIQRTQQEDSAVYLCASSPRLAGRAEQFFGPGTRLTVL.

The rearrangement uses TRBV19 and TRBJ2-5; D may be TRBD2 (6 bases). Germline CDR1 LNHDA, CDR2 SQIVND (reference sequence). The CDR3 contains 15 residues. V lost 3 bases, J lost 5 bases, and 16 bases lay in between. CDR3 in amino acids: CASSITGGREETQYF. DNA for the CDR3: TGTGCCAGTAGTATTACTGGGGGGAGAGAGGAGACCCAGTACTTC.